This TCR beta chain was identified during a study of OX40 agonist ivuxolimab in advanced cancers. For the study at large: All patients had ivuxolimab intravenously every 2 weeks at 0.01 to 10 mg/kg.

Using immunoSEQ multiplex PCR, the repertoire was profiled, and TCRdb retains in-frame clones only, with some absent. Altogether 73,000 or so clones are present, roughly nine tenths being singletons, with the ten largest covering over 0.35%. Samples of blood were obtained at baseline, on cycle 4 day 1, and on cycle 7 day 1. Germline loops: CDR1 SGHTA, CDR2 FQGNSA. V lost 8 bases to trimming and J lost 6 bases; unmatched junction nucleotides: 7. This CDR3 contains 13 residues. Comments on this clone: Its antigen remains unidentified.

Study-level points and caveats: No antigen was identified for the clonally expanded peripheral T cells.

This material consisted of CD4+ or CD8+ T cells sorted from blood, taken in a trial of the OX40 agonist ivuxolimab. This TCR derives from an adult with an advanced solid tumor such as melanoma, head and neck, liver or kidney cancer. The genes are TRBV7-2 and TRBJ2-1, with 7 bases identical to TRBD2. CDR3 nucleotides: TGTGCCAGCTCCGGGACTACAGTCAATGAGCAGTTCTTC. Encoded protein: CASSGTTVNEQFF.